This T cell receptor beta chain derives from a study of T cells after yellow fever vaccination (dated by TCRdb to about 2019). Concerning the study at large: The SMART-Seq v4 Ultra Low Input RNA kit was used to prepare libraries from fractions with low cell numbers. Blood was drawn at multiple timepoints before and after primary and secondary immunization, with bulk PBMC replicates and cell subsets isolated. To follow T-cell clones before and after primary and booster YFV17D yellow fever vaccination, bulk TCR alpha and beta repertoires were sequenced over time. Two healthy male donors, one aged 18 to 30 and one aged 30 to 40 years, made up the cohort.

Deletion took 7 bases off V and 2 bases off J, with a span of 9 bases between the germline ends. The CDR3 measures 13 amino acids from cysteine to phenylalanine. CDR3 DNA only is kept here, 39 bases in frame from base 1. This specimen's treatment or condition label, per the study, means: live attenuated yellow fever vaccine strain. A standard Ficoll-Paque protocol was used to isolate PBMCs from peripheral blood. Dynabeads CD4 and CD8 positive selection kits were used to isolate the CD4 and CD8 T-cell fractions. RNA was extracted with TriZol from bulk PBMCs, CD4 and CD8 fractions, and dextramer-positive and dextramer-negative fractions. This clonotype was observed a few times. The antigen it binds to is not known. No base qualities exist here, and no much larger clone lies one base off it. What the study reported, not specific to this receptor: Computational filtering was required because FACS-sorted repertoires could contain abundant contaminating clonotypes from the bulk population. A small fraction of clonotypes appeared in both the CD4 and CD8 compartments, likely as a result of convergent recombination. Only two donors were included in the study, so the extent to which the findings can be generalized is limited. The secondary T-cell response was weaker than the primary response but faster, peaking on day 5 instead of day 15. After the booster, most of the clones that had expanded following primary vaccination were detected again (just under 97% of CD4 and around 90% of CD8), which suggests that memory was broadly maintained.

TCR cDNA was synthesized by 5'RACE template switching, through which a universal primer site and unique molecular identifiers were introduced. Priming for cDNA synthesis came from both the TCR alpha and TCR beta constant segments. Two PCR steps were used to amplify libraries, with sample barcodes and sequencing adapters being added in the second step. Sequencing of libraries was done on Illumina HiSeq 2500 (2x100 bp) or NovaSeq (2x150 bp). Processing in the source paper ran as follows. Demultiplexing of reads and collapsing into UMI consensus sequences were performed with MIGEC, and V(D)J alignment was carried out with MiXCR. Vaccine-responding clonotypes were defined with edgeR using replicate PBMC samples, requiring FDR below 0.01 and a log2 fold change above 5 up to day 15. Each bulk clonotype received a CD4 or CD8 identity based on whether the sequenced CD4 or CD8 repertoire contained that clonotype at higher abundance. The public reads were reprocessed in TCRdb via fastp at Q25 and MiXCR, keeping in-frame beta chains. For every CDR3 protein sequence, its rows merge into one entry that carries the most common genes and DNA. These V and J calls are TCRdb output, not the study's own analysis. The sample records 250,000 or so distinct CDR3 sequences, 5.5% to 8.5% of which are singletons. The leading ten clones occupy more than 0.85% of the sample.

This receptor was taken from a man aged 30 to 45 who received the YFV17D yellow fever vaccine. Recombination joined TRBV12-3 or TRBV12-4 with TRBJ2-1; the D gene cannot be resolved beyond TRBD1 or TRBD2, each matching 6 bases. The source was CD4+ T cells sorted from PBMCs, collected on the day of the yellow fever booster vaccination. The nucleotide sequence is TGTGCCAGCACGGGGGCCCCCTACAATGAGCAGTTCTTC. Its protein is CASTGAPYNEQFF.